A single sample is the source of the 7 T cell receptor beta chains below, sequenced in a study of shared clonotypes between healthy human individuals. Sequenced by immunoSEQ multiplex PCR; TCRdb stores in-frame clones only, minus some. This sample has around 2.1 million clones, with 93% found just once. Terminally differentiated effector memory CD45RA+ cells were left out of the naive CD8 fraction, which was CD45RO-negative and positively selected for CCR7. Material for sequencing was naive CD8+ T cells from PBMCs. The receptor source for this set is a man aged 18-30 years in good health. Some clones in this sample may be carry-over from other donors' samples.

This chain links TRBV30 with TRBJ1-1, with a tentative D call TRBD1 (5 bases). Looked up from germline, CDR1 is GTSNPN and CDR2 is SVGIG (reference sequence). The CDR3 sequence is 13 residues long. V gave up 2 bases and J gave up 3 bases, with 10 bases separating them. The CDR3 reads CAWSIGAYTEAFF. The CDR3 coding sequence is TGTGCCTGGAGTATCGGGGCTTACACTGAAGCTTTCTTT.

As regards this clone: Other DNA sequences in the sample encode the same CDR3. The chain is built from TRBV7-9 and TRBJ2-3, with 8 positions matching TRBD1. The length of the CDR3 is 14 residues. The V gene's germline CDR1 is SEHNR and CDR2 FQNEAQ (reference sequence). The junction had 5 bases not matched to a gene; V was cut back by 5 bases and J by 4 bases. The DNA for the CDR3 is TGTGCCAGCAGCCGAGGACAGGGAGCAGATACGCAGTATTTT. Translated, it gives CASSRGQGADTQYF.

A note on this clone: Other DNA sequences in this specimen translate into the identical CDR3. The chain employs TRBV9 and TRBJ1-4, with a tentative D call TRBD1 (6 bases). This CDR3 has 12 residues. V was trimmed by 0 bases and J by 11 bases, leaving 8 bases between them. Germline assignment: CDR1 SGDLS and CDR2 YYNGEE. The CDR3 DNA follows: TGTGCCAGCAGCGTAGAGGGGGGCAAACTGTTTTTT. This translates into CASSVEGGKLFF.

The chain combines TRBV7-9 with TRBJ2-5; 9 bases are a match to TRBD1. Trimming at V came to 4 bases and at J to 1 base, leaving 10 bases not matched to a gene. CDR3 size: 17 residues. Germline V lookup: CDR1 SEHNR, CDR2 FQNEAQ (reference sequence). CDR3 DNA sequence: TGTGCCAGCAGCTCAACCCGGGGACAGGGATTCCAAGAGACCCAGTACTTC. Its translation: CASSSTRGQGFQETQYF.

The J gene is TRBJ1-4, the V gene TRBV9; 9 bases agree with TRBD1. The CDR3 consists of 14 residues. The V gene's germline CDR1 is SGDLS and CDR2 YYNGEE. J gave up 6 bases and V 3 bases, and 3 bases lay outside the gene matches. The CDR3 protein is CASSARQGDEKLFF. CDR3 in DNA: TGTGCCAGCAGCGCTAGACAGGGGGATGAAAAACTGTTTTTT.

This chain joins TRBV18 and TRBJ1-6, with a tentative D call TRBD1 (6 bases). Germline V CDR1 and CDR2: KGHSH, LQKENI. V lost 0 bases, J lost 9 bases, and 12 bases lay in between. This CDR3 contains 15 residues. The CDR3 here is CASSPPWGAGSPLHF. CDR3 DNA: TGTGCCAGCTCACCACCGTGGGGGGCTGGTTCACCCCTCCACTTT.

This chain uses TRBV11-1 with TRBJ1-1; unclear D gene. The V gene's germline CDR1 is SGHAT and CDR2 FQDESV (reference sequence). The V end lost 5 bases, the J end lost 4 bases, and 11 bases lay between the germline ends. This CDR3 comprises 13 residues. CDR3 amino acids: CASSDRMGTEAFF. The CDR3 region has the DNA TGTGCCAGCAGCGACCGGATGGGCACTGAAGCTTTCTTT.